This T cell receptor beta chain was sequenced in a study of CD4 T cells in relation to SARS-CoV-2 and coronaviruses. Study-wide context: TCR beta CDR3s were sequenced after approximately ten-day antigen culture of PBMCs. The restricting HLA molecule for shared crossreactive spike epitopes was mapped. The negative reference was HIV-1 Nef peptide pool or peptide-free culture.

Only a few counts were recorded for this clone. Its cognate antigen is unknown. Unexposed donor CD4+ T cells date from about 2011-2018, before the COVID-19 pandemic. After about 10 days of culture, CD4+ T cells were isolated. Cells permitting, SARS-CoV-2 S/N and four cold-coronavirus spikes were tested on unexposed-donor CD4+ T cells. Some clones are missing from TCRdb's copy, which holds only in-frame ones; the method was immunoSEQ multiplex PCR. The sample gives about 26,000 clones, under 80% of which show up once; about 9.4% is in the top ten. Germline CDR1 and CDR2: LGHDT and YNNKEL (reference sequence). V shed 0 bases and J shed 1 base, with 12 bases lying between them. This CDR3 has 17 residues.

Sample: CD4+ T cells from PBMCs, cultured in vitro. The V and J genes are TRBV3-1 (or the pseudogene TRBV3-2) and TRBJ2-2, with D possibly being TRBD2 (5 bases). This TCR derives from a human donor in good health. The CDR3 region has the DNA TGTGCCAGCAGCCAAGATCCCTCGCGGGTGAACACCGGGGAGCTGTTTTTT. It yields the protein CASSQDPSRVNTGELFF.